The clone carrying this T cell receptor beta chain was seen ten or more times. Its target is not known. Germline V lookup: CDR1 MDHEN, CDR2 SYDVKM. CDR3 size: 12 residues. The V and J ends lost 8 bases and 7 bases, in that order; junction bases with no gene match: 6. This specimen comes from a study of human T cells and chemical hapten exposure. Background on the study: Small volume differences among pooled libraries mainly caused per-sample TCR yield variation. Study results and limitations: Compared to controls, expanded TCRs made significantly more large clusters of similar CDR3s. Patch test score was positively correlated with the counts of PT1 expanded TCRs.

One entry per CDR3 protein, called by TCRdb with MiXCR from the RACE reads. The sample records 65,000 to 90,000 distinct CDR3 sequences, 13% to 15% being singletons. Indicated time point: pre-sensitization, week 0. The treatment denotes: therapeutic diphenylcyclopropenone sensitization with weekly scalp DPC. The authors' total RNA extraction used unfractionated whole blood. This receptor was taken from a woman in her 50s with alopecia areata. Some clones in this sample may be carry-over from other donors' samples. The chain links TRBV28 to TRBJ1-2, with 8 bases that match TRBD1. The input for sequencing was whole blood, taken in connection with sensitization to the hapten diphenylcyclopropenone (DPC). In DNA, the CDR3 is TGTGCCAGCCGACAGGGGAACCGTGGCTACACCTTC. This translates into CASRQGNRGYTF.